Below, 18 T cell receptor beta chains from the same sample are listed, as sequenced in a study of tumor-infiltrating lymphocytes in primary liver carcinoma. Co-extracted RNA and DNA came from around 20-30 mg of unsorted bulk tissue. The template, about 510 ng total RNA, yielded TCR beta cDNA made with a constant-region primer. Three nested multiplex PCR rounds, a slightly modified ARM-PCR, produced the libraries for TCR beta. TRBV1-TRBV30 forward and Cbeta reverse primers drove the first two approximately 11-cycle rounds. TCRdb ran MiXCR on the multiplex PCR reads and lists one entry per CDR3 protein. The sample lists approximately 88,000 distinct CDR3 sequences, just over 65% occurring once. Sequenced sample: tumor-adjacent normal liver tissue. These receptor sequences come from a man in his forties with primary liver carcinoma and hepatitis B virus infection.

About this clonotype: One end of the junction varies from germline; a read error may be responsible. V and J are TRBV11-2 and TRBJ2-1; D may be TRBD1 (6 bases). This CDR3 contains 13 residues. From germline, CDR1 is SGHAT and CDR2 FQNNGV. Here the CDR3 reads CASSAERGNGQFF. The CDR3 DNA follows: TGTGCTAGCAGCGCAGAAAGGGGGAATGGGCAGTTCTTC.

On this clonotype itself: A much bigger clone sits one base away, suggesting this may be a read error. V and J are TRBV6-5 and TRBJ1-5; perhaps TRBD1 as D (5 bases). Germline lookup yields CDR1 MNHEY and CDR2 SVGAGI. This CDR3 comprises 14 residues. CDR3 loop: CASSTGRTNQPRHF. The CDR3 DNA follows: TGTGCCAGCAGTACCGGACGGACAAATCAGCCCCGGCATTTT.

Ten or more counts support this clonotype. The chain carries TRBV13 and TRBJ2-7; no clear D. Trimming left V 0 bases short and J 6 bases short, with 12 bases between. CDR1 PRHDT and CDR2 FYEKMQ come from the germline V gene (reference sequence). The CDR3 is 14 amino acids. The CDR3, as DNA: TGTGCCAGCAGCTTAGGCCTACGGGCCAGCGAGCAGTACTTC. It is translated as CASSLGLRASEQYF.

With respect to this clonotype: At one end the junction does not follow the germline gene, possibly because of a read error. The V and J genes are TRBV11-2 and TRBJ1-1, with TRBD1 matching 7 bases. This CDR3 contains 14 residues. Germline CDR1 is SGHAT and CDR2 is FQNNGV. The CDR3 DNA reads as TGTGCTAGCAGCACCCAGGGGGGGGGCACTGAAGCTTTCTTT. As protein: CASSTQGGGTEAFF.

V gene TRBV11-2 combines with J gene TRBJ2-7, with TRBD2 as a possible D gene (5 bases). Germline values: CDR1 SGHAT, CDR2 FQNNGV. V lost 3 bases to trimming and J lost 5 bases, with 20 bases between them. The CDR3 sequence is 16 residues long. CDR3: CASSLGDGKATDEQYF. As DNA, the CDR3 is TGTGCCAGCAGCTTGGGTGACGGGAAGGCTACAGACGAGCAGTACTTC.

This clonotype was observed once. A much more abundant neighbour one base away suggests this may be a read error. The chain links TRBV4-1 to TRBJ2-3, with 9 bases matching TRBD1. J gave up 4 bases and V 4 bases, and 6 bases lay outside the gene matches. The CDR3 length is 15 residues. CDR1 is MGHRA and CDR2 is YSYEKL in the germline V gene. CDR3 protein: CASSPPRTGADTQYF. The CDR3 bases are TGCGCCAGCAGCCCTCCTAGGACAGGGGCAGATACGCAGTATTTT.

This clonotype was seen repeatedly, ten times or more. This chain links TRBV4-2 with TRBJ2-3; 13 bases map to TRBD2. The ends lost 4 bases at V and 5 bases at J; junction bases unmatched: 3. Germline CDR1 LGHNA, CDR2 YNFKEQ. The CDR3 runs to 15 residues. The CDR3 bases are TGTGCCAGCAGCCCTACTAGCGGGAGGGGAGATACGCAGTATTTT. Translating it yields CASSPTSGRGDTQYF.

The chain's CDR3 is CASSLVGASYNEQFF. The CDR3 DNA reads as TGCGCCAGCAGCTTGGTCGGGGCTTCCTACAATGAGCAGTTCTTC. The chain has TRBV5-1 and TRBJ2-1; perhaps D is TRBD1 or TRBD2 (5 bases each). V dropped 0 bases and J dropped 1 base, with 8 bases sitting between them. Looked up from germline, CDR1 is SGHRS and CDR2 is YFSETQ. The CDR3 covers 15 residues.

This clonotype was picked up a small number of times. Given a much more abundant clone one base away, this may be a read error. The chain employs TRBV4-1 and TRBJ2-7; a weak D match, TRBD1 (6 bases). Germline V gene data show CDR1 as MGHRA and CDR2 as YSYEKL. The CDR3 covers 13 residues. Here the CDR3 reads CVSSRVQGDEQYF. The CDR3 bases are TGCGTCAGCAGCCGTGTACAGGGCGACGAGCAGTACTTC.

This clonotype was counted many times. The J gene is TRBJ2-5, the V gene TRBV4-1; D is ambiguous. V was cut by 7 bases and J by 5 bases, with 20 bases left in between. The CDR3 is 15 amino acids. The germline gives CDR1 MGHRA, CDR2 YSYEKL. The DNA for the CDR3 is TGCGCCAGCACTCCAGGACCCGCCGGCAAGGAGACCCAGTACTTC. Its protein product is CASTPGPAGKETQYF.

This clonotype was seen a few times. CDR3 DNA: TGTGCCACCAGCAGTGGCGGGGTCAATGAGCAGTTCTTC. Its protein product is CATSSGGVNEQFF. The rearrangement links TRBV15 to TRBJ2-1; D is possibly TRBD2 (6 bases). Per the germline V gene, CDR1 is LNHNV and CDR2 is YYDKDF (reference sequence). This CDR3 spans 13 amino acids. The ends were cut back, 3 bases at V and 6 bases at J, with 9 bases in the middle. Complete variable domain (other parts from reference TRBV15 and TRBJ2-1): DAMVIQNPRYQVTQFGKPVTLSCSQTLNHNVMYWYQQKSSQAPKLLFHYYDKDFNNEADTPDNFQSRRPNTSFCFLDIRSPGLGDTAMYLCATSSGGVNEQFFGPGTRLTVL.

This clonotype has more than one count but fewer than ten. The chain carries TRBV5-4 and TRBJ1-2; D is unresolved. This CDR3 has 13 amino acids. Trimming took 4 bases from V and 6 from J, leaving 13 bases between them. In germline, CDR1 is SGHNT, CDR2 YYREEE (reference sequence). DNA of the CDR3: TGTGCCAGCAGCCTGAACGTCGGAAATGGCTACACCTTC. Translation gives CASSLNVGNGYTF.

This clonotype turned up a few times. The chain links TRBV28 to TRBJ1-2; D may be TRBD1 (6 bases). The CDR3 totals 11 residues. V lost 4 bases to trimming and J lost 6 bases, with 6 bases between them. The V gene's germline CDR1 is MDHEN and CDR2 SYDVKM. CDR3 loop: CASSYRDGYTF. The CDR3 DNA follows: TGTGCCAGCAGTTACAGGGATGGCTACACCTTC.

This clonotype was picked up a small number of times. The chain has TRBV7-2 and TRBJ2-2; D may be TRBD2 (5 bases). Trimming left V 3 bases short and J 1 base short, with 9 bases between. The CDR3 has 15 amino acids. Germline assignment: CDR1 SGHTA and CDR2 FQGNSA. DNA of the CDR3: TGTGCCAGCAGCTTCGACGGGGTGAACACCGGGGAGCTGTTTTTT. Protein: CASSFDGVNTGELFF.

Comment on this clonotype: Germline and junction disagree at one end, which may indicate a read error. The V and J genes are TRBV11-1 and TRBJ2-1; 7 bases agree with TRBD2. This CDR3 has 15 amino acids. In germline, CDR1 is SGHAT, CDR2 FQDESV (reference sequence). For the CDR3, the DNA is TGTGCCAGCAGCCCTAGAGGGAGGGCCTACAATGGGCAGTTCTTC. Amino acid sequence: CASSPRGRAYNGQFF.

Concerning this clonotype: Just one base apart from a much larger clone, this may be a read error. The rearrangement joins TRBV14 to TRBJ2-1; 9 bases map to TRBD2. This CDR3 region has 15 residues. V was clipped by 4 bases and J by 6 bases; unmatched bases: 7. The germline CDR1 and CDR2 sequences are SGHDN and FVKESK. Written as DNA, the CDR3 is TGTGCCAGCAGCCCGCTAGCGGGGCTTTGCAATGAGCAGTTCTTC. Its translation is CASSPLAGLCNEQFF.

J is TRBJ2-5 and V is TRBV28; a weak D match, TRBD2 (6 bases). This CDR3 is built from 15 residues. Germline V gives CDR1 MDHEN, CDR2 SYDVKM. Trimming cost V 6 bases and J 4 bases, with 18 bases left between them. The CDR3 bases are TGTGCCAGCAGCAAGGGCGGGGCCCTTGGAGAGACCCAGTACTTC. This codes for CASSKGGALGETQYF. The complete variable domain, with remaining parts taken from reference TRBV28 and TRBJ2-5, reads DVKVTQSSRYLVKRTGEKVFLECVQDMDHENMFWYRQDPGLGLRLIYFSYDVKMKEKGDIPEGYSVSREKKERFSLILESASTNQTSMYLCASSKGGALGETQYFGPGTRLLVL.

Turning to this clonotype: A much larger clone is a single base away; this may be a read error. This CDR3 reads CASSQDRTSIDTQYF. As DNA, the CDR3 is TGTGCCAGCAGCCAAGACAGAACTAGCATAGATACGCAGTATTTT. V and J are TRBV4-2 and TRBJ2-3; possible D gene TRBD2, 6 bases. Looked up from germline, CDR1 is LGHNA and CDR2 is YNFKEQ. The CDR3 contains 15 residues.